These 29 T cell receptor beta chains were sequenced from one sample in a study of glioma-infiltrating T cells after dendritic cell vaccination. Clones were read by immunoSEQ multiplex PCR, and TCRdb kept only the in-frame ones, dropping some. Of tens of thousands of clones in the sample, approximately 79% were seen once. The material was blood, obtained before dendritic cell vaccination. Source of these receptors: a human donor with glioblastoma.

This clone has only one observation. The chain combines TRBV2 with TRBJ2-3; 8 bases match TRBD2. The junction had 4 bases not matched to a gene; V was cut back by 3 bases and J by 2 bases. The germline V gene has CDR1 SNHLY and CDR2 FYNNEI. The CDR3 consists of 15 residues. Here the CDR3 DNA reads TGTGCCAGCAGTGATTCGGGAGGGCCCACAGATACGCAGTATTTT. Amino acids: CASSDSGGPTDTQYF.

The J gene is TRBJ2-7, the V gene TRBV5-1; TRBD1 matches 10 bases. The CDR3 has 17 amino acids. CDR1 and CDR2 (germline): SGHRS, YFSETQ. Trimming cost V 4 bases and J 3 bases; bases outside gene matches: 13. This CDR3 is CASSGLPGWDRGYEQYF. The CDR3, as DNA: TGCGCCAGCAGCGGACTCCCCGGGTGGGACAGGGGCTACGAGCAGTACTTC.

The chain joins TRBV4-2 to TRBJ2-2; perhaps TRBD2 as D (5 bases). With 1 base removed from V and 4 bases from J, the gap between germline ends came to 13 bases. CDR1 LGHNA and CDR2 YNFKEQ come from the germline V gene. The CDR3 sequence is 16 residues long. The CDR3 coding sequence is TGTGCCAGCAGCCAAGTTGCGGGTAGTGTCACCGGGGAGCTGTTTTTT. As protein: CASSQVAGSVTGELFF.

The chain is built from TRBV6-7 and TRBJ1-5, with 9 bases lining up with TRBD1. TRBV6-7 is an open reading frame whose function is uncertain. This CDR3 contains 15 residues. V lost 0 bases to trimming and J lost 9 bases; unmatched junction nucleotides: 6. CDR3 nucleotides: TGTGCCAGCAGTTACTCGCGGGACAGGGACTGGCCCCAGCATTTT. This encodes CASSYSRDRDWPQHF.

This clone turned up a few times. The gene calls are TRBV19 and TRBJ2-1; weak D call: TRBD1 (6 bases). V lost 3 bases to trimming and J lost 3 bases, with 12 bases between them. CDR1 is LNHDA, CDR2 SQIVND, per germline (reference sequence). CDR3 length: 15 amino acids. CDR3 region: CASSILPGDYNEQFF. The CDR3 DNA reads as TGTGCCAGTAGTATTCTACCAGGGGACTACAATGAGCAGTTCTTC.

This clone was detected only a few times. The chain has TRBV7-2 and TRBJ2-1; tentative D call: TRBD2 (5 bases). CDR1 is SGHTA and CDR2 is FQGNSA in the germline V gene. Deletions cut 5 bases from V and 7 bases from J, with 12 bases between. The CDR3 has 13 residues. The CDR3 DNA sequence: TGTGCCAGCAGCCCCCTGAGACTAAATGAGCAGTTCTTC. It is translated as CASSPLRLNEQFF.

V is TRBV5-1 and J is TRBJ2-7; 9 nucleotides match TRBD1. V was pared by 3 bases and J by 6 bases, with 4 bases of the junction left unmatched. Per the germline V gene, CDR1 is SGHRS and CDR2 is YFSETQ. The CDR3 length is 13 residues. CDR3 nucleotide sequence: TGCGCCAGCAGCTGGACAGGGGATATCGAGCAGTACTTC. This codes for CASSWTGDIEQYF.

This chain joins TRBV28 and TRBJ2-1, with 12 bases that match TRBD2. J was trimmed by 10 bases and V by 10 bases; bases with no gene match: 8. The CDR3 length is 13 residues. Germline loops: CDR1 MDHEN, CDR2 SYDVKM. The CDR3 nucleotides are TGTGCCACCGAGACTAGCGGGAGACGAGAGCAGTTCTTC. Translated, it gives CATETSGRREQFF.

The V and J genes are TRBV11-2 and TRBJ1-2; 7 positions agree with TRBD1. Per the germline V gene, CDR1 is SGHAT and CDR2 is FQNNGV. The CDR3 runs to 15 residues. With V trimmed by 5 bases and J by 6 bases, 12 bases remained unmatched. The CDR3 nucleotides are TGTGCCAGCAGCCCCGCCGACAGGGTTGAGCATGGCTACACCTTC. Translation: CASSPADRVEHGYTF.

This clone was observed a single time. The J gene is TRBJ1-2, the V gene TRBV5-6; D not certain. The germline V gene encodes CDR1 SGHDT and CDR2 YYEEEE. CDR3 size: 14 residues. V lost 4 bases, J lost 0 bases, and 10 bases lay in between. The CDR3 sequence: CASSQMTSNYGYTF. In nucleotides, the CDR3 is TGTGCCAGCAGCCAGATGACTTCTAACTATGGCTACACCTTC.

J is TRBJ2-1 and V is TRBV30; 7 bases are a match to TRBD1. This CDR3 has 14 amino acids. Losses at the gene ends were 2 bases for V and 10 bases for J; bases not matched to a gene: 11. Germline lookup yields CDR1 GTSNPN and CDR2 SVGIG (reference sequence). This chain's CDR3 is CAWSSMTGWNEQFF. CDR3 DNA sequence: TGTGCCTGGAGTTCTATGACAGGGTGGAACGAGCAGTTCTTC.

For this clone: Other DNA sequences from this sample encode an identical CDR3 as well. The chain links TRBV27 to TRBJ2-7; tentatively, D is TRBD2 (5 bases). The germline gives CDR1 MNHEY, CDR2 SMNVEV (reference sequence). Trimming removed 6 bases from V and 0 bases from J, with 12 bases in between. The length of the CDR3 is 14 residues. CDR3 residues: CASRPSGSSYEQYF. The DNA for the CDR3 is TGTGCCAGCAGGCCCTCGGGGAGCTCCTACGAGCAGTACTTC.

The V and J genes are TRBV12-5 and TRBJ2-7; 9 bases match TRBD1. CDR1 and CDR2 (germline): LGHNT, FRNRAP. This CDR3 has 13 amino acids. The CDR3 DNA is TGTGCCACTCCGGGACAGGGACCGAGCGAGCAGTACTTC. This translates into CATPGQGPSEQYF.

This chain joins TRBV5-4 and TRBJ2-3; 9 nucleotides agree with TRBD2. CDR3 length equals 17 residues. Trimming removed 0 bases from V and 4 bases from J; junction bases left unmatched: 9. The germline V gene has CDR1 SGHNT and CDR2 YYREEE (reference sequence). CDR3: CASSLGAAGGQADTQYF. The DNA of the CDR3 is TGTGCCAGCAGCTTGGGGGCCGCGGGAGGGCAGGCAGATACGCAGTATTTT.

V and J are TRBV7-9 and TRBJ2-7, with 8 bases aligning to TRBD1. CDR3 length: 15 residues. Unmatched junction bases numbered 7, after V lost 4 bases and J lost 2 bases. Germline CDR1 SEHNR, CDR2 FQNEAQ (reference sequence). The CDR3 DNA reads as TGTGCCAGCAGCTCAGGACAGGGTTTTACCTACGAGCAGTACTTC. Translating it yields CASSSGQGFTYEQYF.

The rearrangement links TRBV7-3 to TRBJ1-2; D not certain. The germline CDR1 and CDR2 sequences are SGHTA and FQGTGA. V dropped 5 bases and J dropped 0 bases, with 19 bases sitting between them. The CDR3 length is 17 residues. CDR3 loop: CASSESQFVRANYGYTF. The CDR3 region has the DNA TGTGCCAGCAGCGAATCCCAATTCGTGCGAGCTAACTATGGCTACACCTTC.

This rearrangement joins TRBV4-1 to TRBJ2-7, with D perhaps matching TRBD1 (5 bases). The length of the CDR3 is 14 residues. V was cut by 1 base and J by 3 bases, with 10 bases left in between. The germline gives CDR1 MGHRA, CDR2 YSYEKL. The CDR3 loop is CASSQAGAGYEQYF. In nucleotides, the CDR3 is TGCGCCAGCAGCCAAGCTGGGGCTGGCTACGAGCAGTACTTC.

V usage is TRBV7-2 and J usage is TRBJ2-1; D gene uncertain. Germline V gene data show CDR1 as SGHTA and CDR2 as FQGNSA. The V end lost 1 base, the J end lost 15 bases, and 10 bases lay between the germline ends. This CDR3 has 11 residues. This CDR3 is CASSLGPARFF. The DNA for the CDR3 is TGTGCCAGCAGCTTAGGACCAGCGCGGTTCTTC. Filled out from reference TRBV7-2 and TRBJ2-1, the complete variable domain reads GAGVSQSPSNKVTEKGKDVELRCDPISGHTALYWYRQSLGQGLEFLIYFQGNSAPDKSGLPSDRFSAERTGGSVSTLTIQRTQQEDSAVYLCASSLGPARFFGPGTRLTVL.

V and J are TRBV13 and TRBJ2-7; no firm D call. Trimming pared 4 bases from V and 4 bases from J, leaving 5 bases between. The CDR3 has 11 amino acids. Germline V gene sequence: CDR1 PRHDT, CDR2 FYEKMQ (reference sequence). In DNA form, the CDR3 reads TGTGCCAGCAGCTATTCATACGAGCAGTACTTC. Translated: CASSYSYEQYF.

This clone was detected only a few times. J is TRBJ1-6 and V is TRBV14, with 8 bases matching TRBD1. This CDR3 contains 17 residues. V lost 0 bases and J lost 7; bases outside the gene matches: 8. The germline CDR1 and CDR2 sequences are SGHDN and FVKESK. As DNA, the CDR3 is TGTGCCAGCAGCCAAGATATCCGGACAGGGCTAAATTCACCCCTCCACTTT. It codes for CASSQDIRTGLNSPLHF.

In DNA, the CDR3 is TGTGCCAGCAGCTTAACTGGCTCGGGAGGAGATACGCAGTATTTT. Amino acids: CASSLTGSGGDTQYF. The chain is built from TRBV7-3 and TRBJ2-3; 7 bases are a match to TRBD2. With 0 bases clipped from V and 5 bases from J, the junction kept 5 bases outside the gene matches. The CDR3 contains 15 residues. The V gene's germline CDR1 is SGHTA and CDR2 FQGTGA.

The chain carries TRBV7-6 and TRBJ2-2, with TRBD2 identical over 7 bases. The V gene's germline CDR1 is SGHVS and CDR2 FNYEAQ. The CDR3 runs to 14 residues. Germline trimming cut 3 bases from V and 6 bases from J; bases unmatched to any gene: 4. The CDR3 DNA follows: TGTGCCAGCAGCTTCCCGACTAGCCCCGGGGAGCTGTTTTTT. Translating gives CASSFPTSPGELFF.

This clone has only a few counts. V is TRBV10-3 and J is TRBJ2-6; weak D call: TRBD1 (5 bases). The CDR3 is 16 amino acids. Per the germline V gene, CDR1 is ENHRY and CDR2 is SYGVKD. V gave up 5 bases and J gave up 0 bases, with 11 bases separating them. The CDR3 loop is CAISPTEISGANVLTF. In nucleotides, the CDR3 is TGTGCCATCAGTCCGACAGAGATCTCTGGGGCCAACGTCCTGACTTTC.

The chain joins TRBV18 to TRBJ2-5, with D hard to call. Germline V gene lookup returns CDR1 KGHSH and CDR2 LQKENI. V lost 3 bases to trimming and J lost 5 bases, with 7 bases between them. This CDR3 is 12 amino acids long. CDR3 sequence: CASSPLRETQYF. The CDR3 DNA reads as TGTGCCAGCTCACCGCTGAGGGAGACCCAGTACTTC.

This chain connects TRBV7-2 to TRBJ2-7, with TRBD2 matching 7 bases. CDR1 and CDR2 (germline): SGHTA, FQGNSA. This CDR3 has 16 amino acids. Losses at the gene ends were 5 bases for V and 0 bases for J; bases not matched to a gene: 10. The CDR3 reads CASSQDGTTNSYEQYF. The DNA of the CDR3 is TGTGCCAGCAGCCAGGACGGGACTACCAACTCCTACGAGCAGTACTTC.

CDR3 nucleotides: TGCAGCGTTGAAGATTTCCCCCGGTACGAGCAGTACTTC. Translation gives CSVEDFPRYEQYF. This chain joins TRBV29-1 and TRBJ2-7; no firm D call. The CDR3 is made up of 13 amino acids. Per the germline V gene, CDR1 is SQVTM and CDR2 is ANQGSEA. With 0 bases removed from V and 4 bases from J, the gap between germline ends came to 10 bases.

The chain combines TRBV5-6 with TRBJ1-3; 8 nucleotides align to TRBD1. From germline, CDR1 is SGHDT and CDR2 YYEEEE. J was trimmed by 4 bases and V by 4 bases; bases with no gene match: 4. The CDR3 sequence is 14 residues long. CDR3 in amino acids: CASSPRDRGNTIYF. In DNA form, the CDR3 reads TGTGCCAGCAGCCCTAGGGACAGGGGAAACACCATATATTTT.

The chain couples TRBV19 to TRBJ2-7, with TRBD1 matching 7 bases. CDR1 is LNHDA, CDR2 SQIVND, per germline (reference sequence). There are 13 residues in the CDR3. V lost 3 bases and J lost 3; bases outside the gene matches: 2. The CDR3 DNA follows: TGTGCCAGTAGTATGGGACAGCTCTACGAGCAGTACTTC. The encoded protein is CASSMGQLYEQYF.

V and J are TRBV30 and TRBJ1-1; D is undetermined. V lost 3 bases and J lost 10, with 18 bases in between. This CDR3 is built from 13 residues. CDR1 and CDR2 (germline): GTSNPN, SVGIG (reference sequence). The CDR3 sequence is CAWSEMTSTTAFF. CDR3 sequence (DNA): TGTGCCTGGAGCGAAATGACAAGCACAACAGCTTTCTTT.